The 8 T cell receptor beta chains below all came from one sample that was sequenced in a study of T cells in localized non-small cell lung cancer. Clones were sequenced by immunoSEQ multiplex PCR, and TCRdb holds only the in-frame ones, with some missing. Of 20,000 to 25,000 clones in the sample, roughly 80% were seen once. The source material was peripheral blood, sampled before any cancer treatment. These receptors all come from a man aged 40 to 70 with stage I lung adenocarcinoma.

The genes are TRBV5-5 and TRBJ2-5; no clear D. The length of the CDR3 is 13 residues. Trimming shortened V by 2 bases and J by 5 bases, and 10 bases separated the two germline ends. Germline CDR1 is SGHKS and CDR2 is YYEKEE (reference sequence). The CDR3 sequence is CASSLPHGETQYF. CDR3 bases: TGTGCCAGCAGCTTACCACACGGCGAGACCCAGTACTTC.

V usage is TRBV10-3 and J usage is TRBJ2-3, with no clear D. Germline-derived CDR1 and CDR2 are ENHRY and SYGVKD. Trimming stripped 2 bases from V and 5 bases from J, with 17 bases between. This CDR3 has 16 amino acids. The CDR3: CAISEPPRSRRDTQYF. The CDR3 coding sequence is TGTGCCATCAGTGAGCCCCCCCGAAGTCGGCGAGATACGCAGTATTTT.

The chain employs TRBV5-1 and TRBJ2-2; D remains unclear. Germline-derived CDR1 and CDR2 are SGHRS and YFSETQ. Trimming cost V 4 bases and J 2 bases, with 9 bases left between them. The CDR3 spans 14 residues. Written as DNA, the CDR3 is TGCGCCAGCAGCCCCGCCGGAAACACCGGGGAGCTGTTTTTT. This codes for CASSPAGNTGELFF.

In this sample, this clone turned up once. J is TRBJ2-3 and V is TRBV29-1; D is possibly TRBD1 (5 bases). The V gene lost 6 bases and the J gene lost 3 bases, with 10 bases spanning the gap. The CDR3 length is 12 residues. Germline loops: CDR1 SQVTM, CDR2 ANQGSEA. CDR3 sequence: CSVSTGTDTQYF. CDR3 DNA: TGCAGCGTGTCTACAGGAACAGATACGCAGTATTTT.

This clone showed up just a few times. The CDR3 loop reads CASSLSLFEQYF. Here the CDR3 DNA reads TGTGCCAGCAGCTTATCCCTCTTCGAGCAGTACTTC. This chain connects TRBV7-9 to TRBJ2-7, with D uncertain. The CDR3 has 12 amino acids. Germline V gives CDR1 SEHNR, CDR2 FQNEAQ (reference sequence). The V and J ends lost 2 bases and 6 bases respectively, with 8 bases between them.

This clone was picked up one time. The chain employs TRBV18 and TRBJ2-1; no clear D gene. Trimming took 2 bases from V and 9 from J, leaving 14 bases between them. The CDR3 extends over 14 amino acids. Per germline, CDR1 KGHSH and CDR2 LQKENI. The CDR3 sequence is CASSPVSPASEQFF. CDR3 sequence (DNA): TGTGCCAGCTCACCAGTTAGTCCCGCCTCTGAGCAGTTCTTC. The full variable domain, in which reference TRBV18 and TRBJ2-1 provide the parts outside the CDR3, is NAGVMQNPRHLVRRRGQEARLRCSPMKGHSHVYWYRQLPEEGLKFMVYLQKENIIDESGMPKERFSAEFPKEGPSILRIQQVVRGDSAAYFCASSPVSPASEQFFGPGTRLTVL.

In DNA, the CDR3 is TGTGCCAGCAGCTTGGGGGACCCGGTAGGACTGTTTTTT. Translation gives CASSLGDPVGLFF. This chain joins TRBV5-8 and TRBJ1-4; D is possibly TRBD1 (5 bases). The CDR3 runs 13 residues. V lost 0 bases to trimming and J lost 13 bases, with 13 bases between them. Germline V CDR1 and CDR2: SGHTS, YDEGEE.

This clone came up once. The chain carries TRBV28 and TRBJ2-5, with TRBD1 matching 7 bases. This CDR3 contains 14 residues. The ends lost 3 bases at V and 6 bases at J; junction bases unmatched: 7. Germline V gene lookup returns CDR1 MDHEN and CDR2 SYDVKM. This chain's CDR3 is CASSLQGELQTQYF. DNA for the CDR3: TGTGCCAGCAGTTTGCAGGGGGAACTACAGACCCAGTACTTC.